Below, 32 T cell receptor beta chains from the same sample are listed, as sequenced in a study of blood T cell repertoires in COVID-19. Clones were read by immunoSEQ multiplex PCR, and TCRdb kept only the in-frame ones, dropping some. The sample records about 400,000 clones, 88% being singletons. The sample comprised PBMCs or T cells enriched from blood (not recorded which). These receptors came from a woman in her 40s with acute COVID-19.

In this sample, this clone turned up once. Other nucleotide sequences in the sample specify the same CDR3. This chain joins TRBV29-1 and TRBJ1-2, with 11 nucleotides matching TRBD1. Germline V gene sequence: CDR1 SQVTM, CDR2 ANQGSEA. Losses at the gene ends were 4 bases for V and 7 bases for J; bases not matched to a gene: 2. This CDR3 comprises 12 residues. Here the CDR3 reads CSVGDRGSGYTF. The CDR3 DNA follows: TGCAGCGTTGGGGACAGGGGGTCTGGCTACACCTTC.

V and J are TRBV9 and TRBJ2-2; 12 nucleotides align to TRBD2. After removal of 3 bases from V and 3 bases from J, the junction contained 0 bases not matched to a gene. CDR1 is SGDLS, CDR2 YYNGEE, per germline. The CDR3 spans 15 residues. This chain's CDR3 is CASSGTSGDTGELFF. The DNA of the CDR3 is TGTGCCAGCAGCGGGACTAGCGGGGACACCGGGGAGCTGTTTTTT.

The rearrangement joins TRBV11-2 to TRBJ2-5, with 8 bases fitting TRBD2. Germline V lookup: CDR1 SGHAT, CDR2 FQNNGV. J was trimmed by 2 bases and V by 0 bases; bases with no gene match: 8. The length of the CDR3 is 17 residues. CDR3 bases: TGTGCCAGCAGCTTAGATGTTGCGGCTAGCGGGCAAGAGACCCAGTACTTC. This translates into CASSLDVAASGQETQYF.

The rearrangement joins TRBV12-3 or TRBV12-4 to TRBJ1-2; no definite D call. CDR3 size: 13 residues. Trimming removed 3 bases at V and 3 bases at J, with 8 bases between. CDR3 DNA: TGTGCCAGCAGTTTCGGCCGGGACTATGGCTACACCTTC. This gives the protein CASSFGRDYGYTF.

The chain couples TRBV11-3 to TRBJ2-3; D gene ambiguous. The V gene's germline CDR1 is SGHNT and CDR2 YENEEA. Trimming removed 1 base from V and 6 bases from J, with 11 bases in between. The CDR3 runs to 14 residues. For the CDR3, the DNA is TGTGCCAGCAGCTTAGGACATTCATGGGATACGCAGTATTTT. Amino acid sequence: CASSLGHSWDTQYF.

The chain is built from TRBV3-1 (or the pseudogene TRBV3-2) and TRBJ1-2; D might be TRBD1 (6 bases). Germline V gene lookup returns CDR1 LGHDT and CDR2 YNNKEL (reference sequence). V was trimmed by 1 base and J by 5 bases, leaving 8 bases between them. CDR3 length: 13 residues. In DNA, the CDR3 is TGTGCCAGCAGCCAAGGGGGGCAGTATGGCTACACCTTC. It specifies CASSQGGQYGYTF.

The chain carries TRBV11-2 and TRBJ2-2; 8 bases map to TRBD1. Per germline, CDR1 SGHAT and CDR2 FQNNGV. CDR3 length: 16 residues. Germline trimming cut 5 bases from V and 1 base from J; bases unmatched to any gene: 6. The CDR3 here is CASSPWTGLNTGELFF. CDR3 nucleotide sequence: TGTGCCAGCAGCCCCTGGACAGGGTTGAACACCGGGGAGCTGTTTTTT.

CDR3 amino acids: CASSQVRRGGYNEQFF. CDR3 DNA: TGTGCCAGCAGCCAAGTCAGGAGGGGGGGCTACAATGAGCAGTTCTTC. This chain connects TRBV3-1 (or the pseudogene TRBV3-2) to TRBJ2-1; TRBD2 is a possible D gene (7 bases). Germline CDR1 and CDR2: LGHDT and YNNKEL (reference sequence). Trimming took 1 base from V and 3 from J, leaving 13 bases between them. The CDR3 consists of 16 residues.

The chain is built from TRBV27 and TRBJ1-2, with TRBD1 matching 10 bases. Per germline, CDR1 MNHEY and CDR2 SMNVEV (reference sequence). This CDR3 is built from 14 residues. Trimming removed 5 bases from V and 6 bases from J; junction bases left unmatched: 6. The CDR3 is CASSPSGQGNGYTF. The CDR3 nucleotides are TGTGCCAGCAGTCCGTCGGGACAGGGGAATGGCTACACCTTC.

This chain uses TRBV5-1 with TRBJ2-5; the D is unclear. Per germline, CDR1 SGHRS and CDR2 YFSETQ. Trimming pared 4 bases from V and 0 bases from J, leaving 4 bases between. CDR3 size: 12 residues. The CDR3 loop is CASSVNQETQYF. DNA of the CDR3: TGCGCCAGCAGCGTAAACCAAGAGACCCAGTACTTC.

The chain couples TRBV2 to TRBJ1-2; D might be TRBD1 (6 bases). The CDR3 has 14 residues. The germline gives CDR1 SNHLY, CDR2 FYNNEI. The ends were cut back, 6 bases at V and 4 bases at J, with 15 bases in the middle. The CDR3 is CASRTAGVGYGYTF. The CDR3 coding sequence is TGTGCCAGCAGAACAGCAGGGGTCGGCTATGGCTACACCTTC. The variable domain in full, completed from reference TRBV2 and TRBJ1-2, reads EPEVTQTPSHQVTQMGQEVILRCVPISNHLYFYWYRQILGQKVEFLVSFYNNEISEKSEIFDDQFSVERPDGSNFTLKIRSTKLEDSAMYFCASRTAGVGYGYTFGSGTRLTVV.

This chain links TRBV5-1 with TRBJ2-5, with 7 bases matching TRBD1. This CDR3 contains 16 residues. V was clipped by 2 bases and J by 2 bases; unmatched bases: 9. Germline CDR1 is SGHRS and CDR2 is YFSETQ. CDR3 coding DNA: TGCGCCAGCAGCTTCCGGAGACAGGGCAAACAAGAGACCCAGTACTTC. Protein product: CASSFRRQGKQETQYF.

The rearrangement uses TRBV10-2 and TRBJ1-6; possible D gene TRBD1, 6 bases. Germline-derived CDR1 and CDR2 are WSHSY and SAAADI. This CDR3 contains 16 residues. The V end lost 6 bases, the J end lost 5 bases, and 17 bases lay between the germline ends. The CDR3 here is CASRDFTRQDNSPLHF. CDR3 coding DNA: TGCGCCAGCAGGGATTTCACTCGACAGGATAATTCACCCCTCCACTTT.

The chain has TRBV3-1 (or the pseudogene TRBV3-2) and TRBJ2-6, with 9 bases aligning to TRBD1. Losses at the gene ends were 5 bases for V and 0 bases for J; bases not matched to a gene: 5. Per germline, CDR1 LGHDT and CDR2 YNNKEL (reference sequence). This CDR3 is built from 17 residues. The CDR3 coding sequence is TGTGCCAGCAGCGGCCGGGACAGGGCCTCTGGGGCCAACGTCCTGACTTTC. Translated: CASSGRDRASGANVLTF.

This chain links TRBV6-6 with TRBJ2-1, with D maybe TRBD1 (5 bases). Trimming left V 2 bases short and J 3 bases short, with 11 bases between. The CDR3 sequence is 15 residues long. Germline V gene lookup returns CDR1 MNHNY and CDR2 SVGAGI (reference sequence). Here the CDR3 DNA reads TGTGCCAGCAGTTACGAAGGGGTCGGCTACAATGAGCAGTTCTTC. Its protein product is CASSYEGVGYNEQFF.

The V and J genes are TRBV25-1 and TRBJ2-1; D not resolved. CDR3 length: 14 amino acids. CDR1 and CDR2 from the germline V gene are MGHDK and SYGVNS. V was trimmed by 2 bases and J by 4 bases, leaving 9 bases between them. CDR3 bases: TGTGCCAGCAGTGAAGAGCTCCAATACAATGAGCAGTTCTTC. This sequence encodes CASSEELQYNEQFF.

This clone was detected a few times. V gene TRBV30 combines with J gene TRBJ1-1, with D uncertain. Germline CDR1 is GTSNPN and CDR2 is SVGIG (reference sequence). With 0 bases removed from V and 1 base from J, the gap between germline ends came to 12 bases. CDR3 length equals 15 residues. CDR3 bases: TGTGCCTGGAGTGTACTAGGAGACGGGAACACTGAAGCTTTCTTT. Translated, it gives CAWSVLGDGNTEAFF.

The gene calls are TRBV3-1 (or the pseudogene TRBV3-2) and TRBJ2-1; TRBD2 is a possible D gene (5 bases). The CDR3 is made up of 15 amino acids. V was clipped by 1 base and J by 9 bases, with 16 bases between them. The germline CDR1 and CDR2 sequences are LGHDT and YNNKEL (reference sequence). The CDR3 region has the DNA TGTGCCAGCAGCCAAGGAGTTAGGCTAGCTGTTGAGCAGTTCTTC. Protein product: CASSQGVRLAVEQFF.

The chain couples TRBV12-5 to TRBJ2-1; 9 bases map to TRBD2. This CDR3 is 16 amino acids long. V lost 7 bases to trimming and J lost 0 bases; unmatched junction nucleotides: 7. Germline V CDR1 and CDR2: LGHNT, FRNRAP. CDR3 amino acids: CASASGDMSSYNEQFF. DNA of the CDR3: TGTGCTAGTGCTAGCGGGGACATGAGCTCCTACAATGAGCAGTTCTTC.

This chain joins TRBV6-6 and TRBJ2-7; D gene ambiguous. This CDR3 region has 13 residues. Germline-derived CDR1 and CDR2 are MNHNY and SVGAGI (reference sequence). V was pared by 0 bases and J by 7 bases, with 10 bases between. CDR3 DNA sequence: TGTGCCAGCAGTTACTCCCGAGGAGCGGAGCAGTACTTC. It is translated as CASSYSRGAEQYF.

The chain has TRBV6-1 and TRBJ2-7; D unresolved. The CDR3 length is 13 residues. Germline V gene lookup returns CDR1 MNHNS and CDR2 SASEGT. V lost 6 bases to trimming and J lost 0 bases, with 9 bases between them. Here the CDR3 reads CASRVDSSYEQYF. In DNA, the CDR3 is TGTGCCAGCAGGGTTGACTCCTCCTACGAGCAGTACTTC.

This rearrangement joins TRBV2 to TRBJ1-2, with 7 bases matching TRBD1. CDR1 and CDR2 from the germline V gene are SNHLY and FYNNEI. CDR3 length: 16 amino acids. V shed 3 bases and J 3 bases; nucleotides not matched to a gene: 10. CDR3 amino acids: CASSDYPGQGDYGYTF. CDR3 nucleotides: TGTGCCAGCAGTGATTACCCGGGCCAGGGGGACTATGGCTACACCTTC.

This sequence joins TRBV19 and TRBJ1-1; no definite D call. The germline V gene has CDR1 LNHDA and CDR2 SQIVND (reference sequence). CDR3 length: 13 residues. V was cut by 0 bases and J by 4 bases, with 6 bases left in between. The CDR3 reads CASSIDRVTEAFF. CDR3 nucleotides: TGTGCCAGTAGTATAGATCGGGTCACTGAAGCTTTCTTT. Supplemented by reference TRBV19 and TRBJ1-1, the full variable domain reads DGGITQSPKYLFRKEGQNVTLSCEQNLNHDAMYWYRQDPGQGLRLIYYSQIVNDFQKGDIAEGYSVSREKKESFPLTVTSAQKNPTAFYLCASSIDRVTEAFFGQGTRLTVV.

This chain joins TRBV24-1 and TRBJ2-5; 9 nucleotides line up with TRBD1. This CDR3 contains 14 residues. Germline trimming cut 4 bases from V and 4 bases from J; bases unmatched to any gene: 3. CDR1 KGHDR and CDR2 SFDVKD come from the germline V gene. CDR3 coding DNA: TGTGCCACCAGTGACACGGGACAGGGAGAGACCCAGTACTTC. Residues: CATSDTGQGETQYF.

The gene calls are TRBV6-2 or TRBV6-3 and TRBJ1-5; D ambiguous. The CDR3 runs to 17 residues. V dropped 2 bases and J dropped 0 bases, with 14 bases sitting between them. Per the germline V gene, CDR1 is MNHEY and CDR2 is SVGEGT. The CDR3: CASSYRTAGYSNQPQHF. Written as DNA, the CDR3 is TGTGCCAGCAGTTACCGAACAGCGGGGTATAGCAATCAGCCCCAGCATTTT.

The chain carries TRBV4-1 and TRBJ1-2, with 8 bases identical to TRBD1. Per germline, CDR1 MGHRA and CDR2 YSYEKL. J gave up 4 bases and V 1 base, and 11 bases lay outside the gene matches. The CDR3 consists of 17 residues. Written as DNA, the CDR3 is TGCGCCAGCAGCCAAGGGACAGGGTCCTTCGGGAGCTATGGCTACACCTTC. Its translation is CASSQGTGSFGSYGYTF.

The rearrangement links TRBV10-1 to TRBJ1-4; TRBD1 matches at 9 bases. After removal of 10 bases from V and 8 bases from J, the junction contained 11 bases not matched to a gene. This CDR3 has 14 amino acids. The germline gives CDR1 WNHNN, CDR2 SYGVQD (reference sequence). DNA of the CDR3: TGCGCCATCCCCCCCGGGACAGGGCAAGAAAAACTGTTTTTT. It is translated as CAIPPGTGQEKLFF.

This CDR3 reads CASSYSTVDGYTF. The CDR3 nucleotides read TGTGCCAGCAGTTACTCCACGGTGGATGGCTACACCTTC. This chain links TRBV6-5 with TRBJ1-2; D remains unclear. Germline CDR1 is MNHEY and CDR2 is SVGAGI. Trimming stripped 0 bases from V and 6 bases from J, with 8 bases between. The CDR3 extends over 13 amino acids.

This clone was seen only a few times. The CDR3 loop is CASSLGRGLGYTF. The CDR3 nucleotides read TGTGCCAGCAGTTTGGGCAGGGGGCTTGGCTACACCTTC. This chain uses TRBV27 with TRBJ1-2; the match to TRBD1 covers 8 bases. Germline V gene sequence: CDR1 MNHEY, CDR2 SMNVEV (reference sequence). The CDR3 runs 13 residues. J gave up 7 bases and V 3 bases, and 4 bases lay outside the gene matches.

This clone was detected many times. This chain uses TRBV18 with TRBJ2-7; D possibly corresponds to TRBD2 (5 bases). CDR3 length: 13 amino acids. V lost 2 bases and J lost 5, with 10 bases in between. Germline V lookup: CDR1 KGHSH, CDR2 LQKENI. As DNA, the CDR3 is TGTGCCAGCTCACCAGTGTTCGGGGACGAGCAGTACTTC. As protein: CASSPVFGDEQYF.

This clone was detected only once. The CDR3 loop reads CASSQEVASTGELFF. Written as DNA, the CDR3 is TGTGCCAGCAGCCAAGAGGTGGCCAGCACCGGGGAGCTGTTTTTT. The V gene is TRBV5-4, the J gene TRBJ2-2; D gene uncertain. The V and J ends lost 4 bases and 4 bases respectively, with 14 bases between them. CDR1 and CDR2 from the germline V gene are SGHNT and YYREEE (reference sequence). CDR3 length equals 15 residues.

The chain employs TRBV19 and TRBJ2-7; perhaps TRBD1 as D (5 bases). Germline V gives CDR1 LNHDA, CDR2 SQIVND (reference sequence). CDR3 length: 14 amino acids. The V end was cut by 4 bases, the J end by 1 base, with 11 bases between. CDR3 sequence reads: CASSTLDRSYEQYF. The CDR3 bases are TGTGCCAGTAGTACCCTCGACAGATCCTACGAGCAGTACTTC. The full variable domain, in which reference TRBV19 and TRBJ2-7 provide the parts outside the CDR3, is DGGITQSPKYLFRKEGQNVTLSCEQNLNHDAMYWYRQDPGQGLRLIYYSQIVNDFQKGDIAEGYSVSREKKESFPLTVTSAQKNPTAFYLCASSTLDRSYEQYFGPGTRLTVT.